This TCR beta chain appears in the sequencing data of a study of cytomegalovirus exposure and HLA in healthy donors. Trimming removed 4 bases at V and 0 bases at J, with 7 bases between. The CDR3 has 14 residues. Per germline, CDR1 SNHLY and CDR2 FYNNEI. The PCR employed 60 Vbeta primers together with 13 Jbeta primers. Assay: immunoSEQ multiplex PCR; the TCRdb copy retains only in-frame clones and omits some. The sample gives roughly 150,000 clones, approximately 73% of which show up once; under 11% is in the top ten. Whereas donors were nominally healthy upon sampling, unrecorded immune exposures were probable.

The source of this sequence is a man between 25 and 39 years old in good health and CMV-seropositive. Source material: PBMCs. The V and J genes are TRBV2 and TRBJ1-5, with a possible D match to TRBD1 (5 bases). The CDR3 spells CASSGGDSNQPQHF. The DNA of the CDR3 is TGTGCCAGCAGTGGGGGCGATAGCAATCAGCCCCAGCATTTT.